This is a list of T cell receptor beta chains from one sample in a study of CD8 T cells in ankylosing spondylitis. Via MiXCR, TCRdb re-called the 5' RACE reads, giving one row per CDR3 protein. The sample includes hundreds of thousands of distinct CDR3 sequences, 20% of them seen just once. Sequenced input: blood, either unsorted or a sorted T cell fraction (not recorded which). Every receptor here comes from a male donor with ankylosing spondylitis or in good health (not recorded which). Each CDR3 is given with its conserved first and last residue. The D gene is left open where the match is weak. Clone size appears in some rows only: once, few, many, or a class for an expanded clone.

d_call	v_call	clone_size	j_call	cdr3_aa	cdr3_nt
.	TRBV6-5	.	TRBJ2-3	CASSYGSRADTQYF	TGTGCCAGCAGTTACGGCAGTCGTGCAGATACGCAGTATTTT
TRBD1	TRBV15	.	TRBJ2-1	CATSLRDSRNEQFF	TGTGCCACCAGCTTACGGGACAGTAGAAATGAGCAGTTCTTC
.	TRBV7-9	few	TRBJ2-5	CASSFLLAREWHF	TGTGCCAGCAGCTTTCTTTTGGCAAGAGAGTGGCACTTC
.	TRBV5-1	few	TRBJ2-1	CASSLGLVDEQFF	TGCGCCAGCAGCTTGGGACTAGTAGATGAGCAGTTCTTC
TRBD1	TRBV28	.	TRBJ2-1	CASSPTGDLNEQFF	TGTGCCAGCTCCCCGACAGGGGATTTGAATGAGCAGTTCTTC
TRBD1	TRBV12-3/TRBV12-4	few	TRBJ2-5	CASSFADRGETQYF	TGTGCCAGCAGTTTCGCGGACAGGGGCGAGACCCAGTACTTC
.	TRBV24-1	.	TRBJ2-2	CATSDSTGAIEWGDHGELFF	TGTGCCACCAGTGATTCTACCGGAGCCATCGAATGGGGGGATCACGGGGAGCTGTTTTTT
TRBD1	TRBV12-5	few	TRBJ2-1	CASGLGQGSYNEQFF	TGTGCTAGTGGTTTGGGACAGGGATCCTACAATGAGCAGTTCTTC
TRBD2	TRBV4-1	.	TRBJ2-5	CASSQFSGGAQETQYF	TGCGCCAGCAGCCAGTTTTCCGGGGGGGCCCAAGAGACCCAGTACTTC
.	TRBV7-2	.	TRBJ2-7	CASRPDLGPLASEQYF	TGTGCCAGCAGGCCTGATCTTGGTCCCCTGGCTTCCGAGCAGTACTTC
.	TRBV29-1	.	TRBJ2-5	CSVESWERAASETQYF	TGCAGCGTTGAATCGTGGGAGCGGGCAGCCTCGGAGACCCAGTACTTC
.	TRBV2	.	TRBJ2-7	CAITQGISYEQYF	TGTGCCATCACCCAGGGAATCTCCTACGAGCAGTACTTC
.	TRBV29-1	few	TRBJ2-7	CSATNGIGGEQYF	TGCAGCGCGACGAATGGGATCGGGGGAGAGCAGTACTTC
TRBD2	TRBV14	.	TRBJ2-2	CASSPTSGGATTGELFF	TGTGCCAGCAGCCCGACTAGCGGGGGGGCCACAACCGGGGAGCTGTTTTTT
TRBD2	TRBV5-5	.	TRBJ2-2	CASSLGLGGGELFF	TGTGCCAGCAGCCTCGGACTAGGCGGCGGGGAGCTGTTTTTT
.	TRBV6-1	few	TRBJ1-4	CASIGGTMEKLFF	TGTGCCAGCATCGGGGGAACGATGGAAAAACTGTTTTTT
TRBD2	TRBV15	few	TRBJ2-1	CATSRVPGLAFYNEQFF	TGTGCCACCAGCAGAGTACCGGGACTAGCGTTCTACAATGAGCAGTTCTTC
.	TRBV9	.	TRBJ2-7	CASSVEGRPQLDGQYF	TGTGCCAGCAGCGTAGAAGGCCGGCCCCAGCTCGATGGGCAGTACTTC
TRBD1	TRBV4-1	many	TRBJ1-1	CASSQGQGARTEAFF	TGCGCCAGCAGCCAAGGACAGGGGGCGAGAACTGAAGCTTTCTTT
.	TRBV20-1	.	TRBJ2-7	CSARGRGPSYEQYF	TGCAGTGCTAGAGGCCGGGGGCCTTCCTACGAGCAGTACTTC
.	TRBV12-3/TRBV12-4	.	TRBJ2-7	CASSSGRFVEYF	TGTGCCAGCAGTTCGGGGAGGTTTGTGGAGTACTTC
.	TRBV7-3	many	TRBJ2-3	CASSLRGGATDTQYF	TGTGCCAGCAGCTTACGAGGGGGAGCTACAGATACGCAGTATTTT
.	TRBV19	.	TRBJ2-7	CASSIGPVTTLEQYF	TGTGCCAGTAGTATAGGACCGGTTACCACACTCGAGCAGTACTTC
.	TRBV5-1	few	TRBJ2-2	CASSTANTGELFF	TGTGCCAGCAGTACAGCGAACACCGGGGAGCTGTTTTTT
.	TRBV15	.	TRBJ2-3	CATSRVGGVGSDTQYF	TGTGCCACCAGCAGAGTTGGTGGGGTAGGGTCAGATACGCAGTATTTT
.	TRBV15	few	TRBJ2-1	CATSTRQGPYNEQFF	TGTGCCACCAGCACCAGGCAGGGGCCCTACAATGAGCAGTTCTTC
.	TRBV7-8	.	TRBJ2-7	CASSFSLPRQGGYEQYF	TGTGCCAGCAGCTTTTCCCTACCCCGACAGGGAGGGTACGAGCAGTACTTC
.	TRBV2	.	TRBJ2-2	CASSGGANGELFF	TGTGCCAGCAGCGGGGGCGCAAACGGGGAGCTGTTTTTT
TRBD2	TRBV9	many	TRBJ2-2	CASSGWLAGGYTGELFF	TGTGCCAGCAGTGGATGGCTAGCGGGGGGATACACCGGGGAGCTGTTTTTT
.	TRBV5-1	few	TRBJ2-1	CASSLNSYNEQFF	TGCGCCAGCAGCTTGAACTCCTACAATGAGCAGTTCTTC
.	TRBV6-2/TRBV6-3	.	TRBJ2-7	CASSYLFGTPGYEQYF	TGTGCCAGCAGTTACTTGTTCGGGACCCCCGGCTACGAGCAGTACTTC
.	TRBV29-1	.	TRBJ2-7	CSVVGGAGEQYF	TGCAGCGTTGTGGGGGGCGCGGGGGAGCAGTACTTC
.	TRBV15	few	TRBJ1-1	CATSRDRGTNTEAFF	TGTGCCACCAGCAGAGATCGGGGCACGAACACTGAAGCTTTCTTT
.	TRBV20-1	few	TRBJ2-7	CSARDIAPYEQYF	TGCAGTGCTAGAGATATAGCCCCCTACGAGCAGTACTTC
.	TRBV3-1	.	TRBJ2-3	CASSQKHRGPGTDTQYF	TGTGCCAGCAGCCAAAAACACCGCGGCCCGGGCACAGATACGCAGTATTTT
TRBD2	TRBV27	.	TRBJ2-5	CASSPTIAGSTQYF	TGTGCCAGCAGTCCGACCATAGCGGGGAGCACCCAGTACTTC
.	TRBV28	few	TRBJ2-5	CASSPSRGPIQETQYF	TGTGCCAGCTCCCCCAGCCGCGGACCGATCCAAGAGACCCAGTACTTC
.	TRBV4-1	.	TRBJ1-6	CASSQPGPSSPLHF	TGCGCCAGCAGCCAACCGGGACCATCGTCACCCCTCCACTTT
.	TRBV9	few	TRBJ2-1	CASSVGVGLVSSYNEQFF	TGTGCCAGCAGCGTAGGGGTCGGGCTAGTAAGCTCCTACAATGAGCAGTTCTTC
TRBD2	TRBV14	few	TRBJ2-1	CASSQEGLAATPYNEQFF	TGTGCCAGCAGCCAAGAAGGACTAGCGGCCACCCCCTACAATGAGCAGTTCTTC
TRBD1	TRBV29-1	many	TRBJ2-1	CSFTGTGGSYNEQFF	TGCAGCTTTACCGGGACAGGGGGCTCCTACAATGAGCAGTTCTTC
.	TRBV10-2	.	TRBJ1-2	CAGHSSHRPTYGYTF	TGCGCCGGGCACAGCTCCCACCGCCCTACTTATGGCTACACCTTC
.	TRBV7-9	.	TRBJ2-3	CASSRSLVDTQYF	TGTGCCAGCAGCCGAAGCCTGGTCGATACGCAGTATTTT
.	TRBV9	few	TRBJ2-1	CASSVRGEQFF	TGTGCCAGCAGCGTCCGGGGGGAGCAGTTCTTC
TRBD1	TRBV20-1	.	TRBJ2-3	CSAKGQESTDTQYF	TGCAGTGCAAAAGGACAGGAGAGCACAGATACGCAGTATTTT
.	TRBV7-9	.	TRBJ2-7	CASSRGREFEQYF	TGTGCCAGCAGCCGCGGACGGGAGTTCGAGCAGTACTTC
TRBD1	TRBV4-1	.	TRBJ2-7	CASSQDSQGDEQYF	TGCGCCAGCAGCCAAGATTCGCAGGGGGACGAGCAGTACTTC
.	TRBV2	.	TRBJ2-3	CASTPEGWSSTDTQYF	TGTGCCAGCACCCCTGAGGGGTGGTCCAGCACAGATACGCAGTATTTT
TRBD1	TRBV29-1	few	TRBJ1-2	CSADRGWYGYTF	TGCAGCGCAGACAGGGGTTGGTATGGCTACACCTTC
.	TRBV5-6	.	TRBJ2-1	CASSAGNNEQFF	TGTGCCAGCAGCGCAGGGAACAATGAGCAGTTCTTC
TRBD1	TRBV9	few	TRBJ2-7	CASSEDRASDEQYF	TGTGCCAGCAGCGAGGACAGGGCCAGTGACGAGCAGTACTTC
TRBD2	TRBV12-3/TRBV12-4	few	TRBJ2-1	CASSLWEGEQFF	TGTGCCAGCAGTTTGTGGGAGGGTGAGCAGTTCTTC
.	TRBV30	.	TRBJ2-1	CAWSVGPSLGNEQFF	TGTGCCTGGAGTGTAGGGCCGAGTTTGGGCAATGAGCAGTTCTTC